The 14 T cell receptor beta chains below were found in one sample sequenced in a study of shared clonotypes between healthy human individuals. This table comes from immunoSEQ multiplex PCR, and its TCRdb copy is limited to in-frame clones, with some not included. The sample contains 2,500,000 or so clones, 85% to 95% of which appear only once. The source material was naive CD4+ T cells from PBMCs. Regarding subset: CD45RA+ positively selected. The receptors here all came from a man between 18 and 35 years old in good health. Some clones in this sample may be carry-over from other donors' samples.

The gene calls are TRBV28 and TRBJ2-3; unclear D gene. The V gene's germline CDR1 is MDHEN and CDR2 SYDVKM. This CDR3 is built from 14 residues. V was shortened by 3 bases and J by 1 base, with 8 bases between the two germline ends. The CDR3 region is CASSLQARTDTQYF. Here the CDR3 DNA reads TGTGCCAGCAGTTTGCAGGCACGCACAGATACGCAGTATTTT.

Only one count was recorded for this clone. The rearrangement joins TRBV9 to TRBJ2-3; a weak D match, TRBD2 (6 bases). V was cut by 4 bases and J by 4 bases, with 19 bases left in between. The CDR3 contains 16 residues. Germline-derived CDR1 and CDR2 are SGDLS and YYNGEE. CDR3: CASSTDLGRSPDTQYF. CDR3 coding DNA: TGTGCCAGCAGCACGGATCTCGGGAGATCCCCAGATACGCAGTATTTT. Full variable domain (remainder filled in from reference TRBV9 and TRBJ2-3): DSGVTQTPKHLITATGQRVTLRCSPRSGDLSVYWYQQSLDQGLQFLIQYYNGEERAKGNILERFSAQQFPDLHSELNLSSLELGDSALYFCASSTDLGRSPDTQYFGPGTRLTVL.

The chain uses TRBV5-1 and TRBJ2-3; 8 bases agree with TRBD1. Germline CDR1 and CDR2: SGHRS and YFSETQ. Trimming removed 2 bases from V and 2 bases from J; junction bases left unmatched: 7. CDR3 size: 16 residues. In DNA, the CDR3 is TGCGCCAGCAGCTTAGGACAGGGACCATTCACAGATACGCAGTATTTT. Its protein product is CASSLGQGPFTDTQYF.

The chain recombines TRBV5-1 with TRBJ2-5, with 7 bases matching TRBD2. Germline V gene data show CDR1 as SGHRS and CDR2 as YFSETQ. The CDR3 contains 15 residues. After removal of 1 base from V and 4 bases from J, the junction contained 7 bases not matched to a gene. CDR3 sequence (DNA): TGCGCCAGCAGCTTGTTCGTCCCGGGAGGAGAGACCCAGTACTTC. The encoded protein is CASSLFVPGGETQYF.

CDR3 residues: CASSQALQYEQYF. DNA of the CDR3: TGTGCCAGCAGCCAAGCGCTGCAGTACGAGCAGTACTTC. The chain couples TRBV14 to TRBJ2-7; D call uncertain. The germline gives CDR1 SGHDN, CDR2 FVKESK. V shed 1 base and J shed 4 bases, with 8 bases lying between them. This CDR3 contains 13 residues.

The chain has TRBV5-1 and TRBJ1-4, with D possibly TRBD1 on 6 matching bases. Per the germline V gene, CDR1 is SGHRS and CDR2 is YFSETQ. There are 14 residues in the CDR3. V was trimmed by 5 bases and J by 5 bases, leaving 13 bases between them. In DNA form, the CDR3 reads TGCGCCAGCAGACGGGCAGGGGAAAATGAAAAACTGTTTTTT. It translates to CASRRAGENEKLFF.

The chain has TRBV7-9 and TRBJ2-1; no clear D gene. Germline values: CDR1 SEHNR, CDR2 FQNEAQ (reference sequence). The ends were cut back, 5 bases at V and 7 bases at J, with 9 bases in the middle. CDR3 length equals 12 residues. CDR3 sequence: CASSTPQNEQFF. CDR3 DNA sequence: TGTGCCAGCAGCACCCCGCAAAATGAGCAGTTCTTC.

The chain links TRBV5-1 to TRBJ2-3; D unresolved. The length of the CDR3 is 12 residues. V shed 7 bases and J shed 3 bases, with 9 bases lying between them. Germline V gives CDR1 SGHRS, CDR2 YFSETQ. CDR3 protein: CASGMGTDTQYF. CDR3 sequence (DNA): TGCGCCAGCGGGATGGGAACAGATACGCAGTATTTT. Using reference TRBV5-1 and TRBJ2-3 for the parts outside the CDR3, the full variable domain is KAGVTQTPRYLIKTRGQQVTLSCSPISGHRSVSWYQQTPGQGLQFLFEYFSETQRNKGNFPGRFSGRQFSNSRSEMNVSTLELGDSALYLCASGMGTDTQYFGPGTRLTVL.

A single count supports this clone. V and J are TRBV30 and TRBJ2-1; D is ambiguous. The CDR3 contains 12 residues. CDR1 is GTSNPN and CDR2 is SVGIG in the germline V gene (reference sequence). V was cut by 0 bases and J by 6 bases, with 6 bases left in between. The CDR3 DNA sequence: TGTGCCTGGAGTGTCATGGGCAATGAGCAGTTCTTC. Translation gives CAWSVMGNEQFF.

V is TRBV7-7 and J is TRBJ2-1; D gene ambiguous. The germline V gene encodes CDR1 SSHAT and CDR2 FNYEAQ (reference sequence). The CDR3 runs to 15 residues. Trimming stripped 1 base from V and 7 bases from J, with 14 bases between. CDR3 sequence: CASSLVAAAVNEQFF. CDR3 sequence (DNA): TGTGCCAGCAGCTTAGTTGCGGCAGCAGTAAATGAGCAGTTCTTC.

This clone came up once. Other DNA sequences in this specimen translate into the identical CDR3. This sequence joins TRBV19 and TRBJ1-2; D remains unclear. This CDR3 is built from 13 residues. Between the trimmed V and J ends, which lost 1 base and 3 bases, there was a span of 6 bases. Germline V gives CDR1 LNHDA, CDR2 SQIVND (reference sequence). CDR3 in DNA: TGTGCCAGTAGTATAGGCGGGGACTATGGCTACACCTTC. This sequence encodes CASSIGGDYGYTF.

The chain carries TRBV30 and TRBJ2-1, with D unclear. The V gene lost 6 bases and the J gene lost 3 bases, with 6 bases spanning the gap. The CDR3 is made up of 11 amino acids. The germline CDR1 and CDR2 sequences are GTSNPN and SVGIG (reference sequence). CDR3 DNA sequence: TGTGCCTGCGCCATCTACAATGAGCAGTTCTTC. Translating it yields CACAIYNEQFF.

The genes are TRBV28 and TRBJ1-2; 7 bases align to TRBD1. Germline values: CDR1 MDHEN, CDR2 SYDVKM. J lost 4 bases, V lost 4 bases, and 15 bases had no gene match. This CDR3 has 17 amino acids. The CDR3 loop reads CASSSYPRQGRGYGYTF. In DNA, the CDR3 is TGTGCCAGCAGTTCATATCCCCGACAGGGTAGAGGCTATGGCTACACCTTC.

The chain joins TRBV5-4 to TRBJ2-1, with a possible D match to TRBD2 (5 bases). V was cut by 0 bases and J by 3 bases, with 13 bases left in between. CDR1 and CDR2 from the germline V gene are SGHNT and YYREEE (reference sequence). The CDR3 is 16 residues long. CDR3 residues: CASSLAQLAGYNEQFF. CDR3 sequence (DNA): TGTGCCAGCAGCTTGGCGCAGTTGGCGGGCTACAATGAGCAGTTCTTC. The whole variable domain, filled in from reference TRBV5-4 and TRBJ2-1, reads ETGVTQSPTHLIKTRGQQVTLRCSSQSGHNTVSWYQQALGQGPQFIFQYYREEENGRGNFPPRFSGLQFPNYSSELNVNALELDDSALYLCASSLAQLAGYNEQFFGPGTRLTVL.